A single sample gave rise to the 28 T cell receptor beta chains below, sequenced in a study of blood T cell repertoires in COVID-19 (TCRdb year 2020). Library generation was performed with the immunoSEQ multiplex PCR assay. Here the immuneACCESS table is served through TCRdb, limited to in-frame sequences with V and J called. Missing clones are a known gap in these copies; in checked studies unresolved V genes cover under half, and the rest lacks a known reason. In all, the sample holds around 29,000 clones, and roughly 87% of those were seen once. 15% to 20% of the sample is held by the ten biggest clonotypes. Specimen: peripheral blood. Source of these receptors: an older woman with active COVID-19.

This clone was detected once. This chain uses TRBV7-9 with TRBJ1-2; no reliable D call. The CDR3 runs 16 residues. V lost 1 base and J lost 5, with 17 bases in between. Germline V CDR1 and CDR2: SEHNR, FQNEAQ (reference sequence). The CDR3 spells CASSLGLEGFGYGYTF. The DNA of the CDR3 is TGTGCCAGCAGCTTAGGATTGGAGGGCTTCGGGTATGGCTACACCTTC.

CDR3 residues: CASSFLTGLHRNTIYF. The CDR3 region has the DNA TGTGCCAGCAGCTTCCTAACGGGACTTCATCGAAACACCATATATTTT. The V and J genes are TRBV7-9 and TRBJ1-3, with D perhaps matching TRBD1 (5 bases). The CDR3 spans 16 residues. Germline-derived CDR1 and CDR2 are SEHNR and FQNEAQ (reference sequence). V gave up 3 bases and J gave up 5 bases, with 17 bases separating them.

J is TRBJ2-7 and V is TRBV4-1; no clear D gene. The CDR3 covers 16 residues. The V end lost 0 bases, the J end lost 1 base, and 13 bases lay between the germline ends. Germline lookup yields CDR1 MGHRA and CDR2 YSYEKL. CDR3 residues: CASSQESSYSSYEQYF. CDR3 coding DNA: TGCGCCAGCAGCCAAGAGTCGAGCTACTCTTCCTACGAGCAGTACTTC.

The chain combines TRBV28 with TRBJ1-6; no reliable D call. Germline values: CDR1 MDHEN, CDR2 SYDVKM. This CDR3 has 11 residues. Trimming removed 4 bases at V and 15 bases at J, with 10 bases between. The CDR3 DNA follows: TGTGCCAGCAGTTCGTTCGGAGGCCTCCACTTT. It specifies CASSSFGGLHF. The entire variable domain, with the rest obtained from reference TRBV28 and TRBJ1-6, is as follows: DVKVTQSSRYLVKRTGEKVFLECVQDMDHENMFWYRQDPGLGLRLIYFSYDVKMKEKGDIPEGYSVSREKKERFSLILESASTNQTSMYLCASSSFGGLHFGNGTRLTVT.

The chain employs TRBV29-1 and TRBJ2-3, with D unresolved. Looked up from germline, CDR1 is SQVTM and CDR2 is ANQGSEA. This CDR3 has 13 amino acids. Trimming left V 3 bases short and J 0 bases short, with 7 bases between. The chain's CDR3 is CSVESQSTDTQYF. Here the CDR3 DNA reads TGCAGCGTTGAGTCACAGAGCACAGATACGCAGTATTTT.

V gene TRBV24-1 combines with J gene TRBJ2-5; TRBD1 matches at 9 bases. CDR3 length: 16 amino acids. The germline V gene encodes CDR1 KGHDR and CDR2 SFDVKD. Trimming cost V 3 bases and J 5 bases; bases outside gene matches: 9. The CDR3 coding sequence is TGTGCCACCAGTGATAACCACCGGGACAGGGATGAGACCCAGTACTTC. This encodes CATSDNHRDRDETQYF.

The J gene is TRBJ1-1, the V gene TRBV3-1 (or the pseudogene TRBV3-2); D unresolved. The CDR3 is 11 residues long. Per germline, CDR1 LGHDT and CDR2 YNNKEL (reference sequence). Trimming removed 3 bases at V and 8 bases at J, with 7 bases between. The CDR3 spells CASSHRGEAFF. As DNA, the CDR3 is TGTGCCAGCAGCCATCGGGGAGAAGCTTTCTTT.

V usage is TRBV7-8 and J usage is TRBJ2-1; 11 bases are a match to TRBD2. CDR3 length: 15 residues. V shed 5 bases, J shed 4 bases, and the junction held 4 bases outside the gene matches. Germline V CDR1 and CDR2: SGHVS, FQNEAQ. CDR3 sequence: CASSPSGGTYNEQFF. For the CDR3, the DNA is TGTGCCAGCAGCCCTAGCGGGGGGACTTACAATGAGCAGTTCTTC.

This chain uses TRBV7-8 with TRBJ2-5, with 9 bases aligning to TRBD2. The germline gives CDR1 SGHVS, CDR2 FQNEAQ. The CDR3 has 16 residues. Trimming at V came to 1 base and at J to 4 bases, leaving 7 bases not matched to a gene. CDR3 DNA: TGTGCCAGCAGCTTAGGGCGCGGGAGGGGCGGAGAGACCCAGTACTTC. This gives the protein CASSLGRGRGGETQYF.

V usage is TRBV19 and J usage is TRBJ2-7; 8 nucleotides line up with TRBD1. CDR3 size: 13 residues. Germline V gene sequence: CDR1 LNHDA, CDR2 SQIVND (reference sequence). With 8 bases clipped from V and 2 bases from J, the junction kept 5 bases outside the gene matches. CDR3 region: CASGDRTTYEQYF. CDR3 DNA: TGTGCCAGTGGGGACAGGACCACCTACGAGCAGTACTTC.

The gene calls are TRBV7-2 and TRBJ2-5; D is unresolved. The length of the CDR3 is 13 residues. Germline V gene lookup returns CDR1 SGHTA and CDR2 FQGNSA. V was shortened by 4 bases and J by 5 bases, with 11 bases between the two germline ends. CDR3 bases: TGTGCCAGCAGCTGGTCCTCTAAGGAGACCCAGTACTTC. This encodes CASSWSSKETQYF.

The chain uses TRBV30 and TRBJ2-2; D is unclear. The CDR3 extends over 12 amino acids. Deletions cut 4 bases from V and 6 bases from J, with 9 bases between. Germline CDR1 reads GTSNPN; CDR2 reads SVGIG (reference sequence). The CDR3 protein is CAWTPISGELFF. In DNA form, the CDR3 reads TGTGCCTGGACTCCTATTTCCGGGGAGCTGTTTTTT.

The chain has TRBV29-1 and TRBJ1-4, with a weak D call TRBD1 (6 bases). Trimming removed 4 bases at V and 8 bases at J, with 17 bases between. This CDR3 is 14 amino acids long. Germline CDR1 SQVTM, CDR2 ANQGSEA. The DNA for the CDR3 is TGCAGCGTTGCTTGGGGGCGCTTGGACGAAAAACTGTTTTTT. This gives the protein CSVAWGRLDEKLFF. Together with reference TRBV29-1 and TRBJ1-4, the CDR3 gives the full variable domain: SAVISQKPSRDICQRGTSLTIQCQVDSQVTMMFWYRQQPGQSLTLIATANQGSEATYESGFVIDKFPISRPNLTFSTLTVSNMSPEDSSIYLCSVAWGRLDEKLFFGSGTQLSVL.

The genes are TRBV30 and TRBJ2-1, with a tentative D call TRBD2 (6 bases). Looked up from germline, CDR1 is GTSNPN and CDR2 is SVGIG (reference sequence). This CDR3 has 15 residues. V gave up 3 bases and J gave up 15 bases, with 27 bases separating them. CDR3 in DNA: TGTGCCTGGAGCCCCGGAATAGCGGAGCGTAGAAGTCTGTTCTTC. Amino acid sequence: CAWSPGIAERRSLFF.

This chain uses TRBV5-1 with TRBJ1-1; 7 positions match TRBD1. CDR1 is SGHRS, CDR2 YFSETQ, per germline. After removal of 4 bases from V and 1 base from J, the junction contained 4 bases not matched to a gene. This CDR3 comprises 14 residues. DNA of the CDR3: TGCGCCAGCAGCCCGAGGACAGGGAACACTGAAGCTTTCTTT. It codes for CASSPRTGNTEAFF.

This chain joins TRBV28 and TRBJ2-7, with D possibly being TRBD1 (8 bases). CDR3 length equals 14 residues. CDR1 and CDR2 (germline): MDHEN, SYDVKM. Trimming shortened V by 5 bases and J by 6 bases, and 17 bases separated the two germline ends. CDR3 sequence reads: CASSKQGGGGEQYF. The CDR3 nucleotides are TGTGCCAGCAGTAAACAGGGGGGGGGCGGCGAGCAGTACTTC.

The DNA of the CDR3 is TGTGCCAGCTCACCCGCTTACGGGACTAGTTACGAGCAGTACTTC. This translates into CASSPAYGTSYEQYF. V usage is TRBV18 and J usage is TRBJ2-7; the match to TRBD2 covers 8 bases. The J segment lost 4 bases and the V segment lost 3 bases, leaving 8 bases of the junction unmatched. The CDR3 is 15 amino acids. Germline CDR1 KGHSH, CDR2 LQKENI.

The chain couples TRBV5-1 to TRBJ2-5; D is undetermined. V lost 1 base and J lost 1, with 5 bases in between. From germline, CDR1 is SGHRS and CDR2 YFSETQ. The CDR3 contains 13 residues. CDR3 region: CASSLNGQETQYF. For the CDR3, the DNA is TGCGCCAGCAGCTTGAACGGCCAAGAGACCCAGTACTTC.

The chain employs TRBV6-6 and TRBJ1-5; D is unclear. The germline CDR1 and CDR2 sequences are MNHNY and SVGAGI (reference sequence). The CDR3 contains 13 residues. With 4 bases removed from V and 7 bases from J, the gap between germline ends came to 11 bases. The CDR3 reads CASSLVGGQPQHF. As DNA, the CDR3 is TGTGCCAGCAGTTTGGTGGGCGGGCAGCCCCAGCATTTT.

The chain links TRBV11-2 to TRBJ2-3; D gene ambiguous. This CDR3 is built from 13 residues. V was cut by 6 bases and J by 1 base, with 8 bases left in between. From germline, CDR1 is SGHAT and CDR2 FQNNGV. CDR3 DNA: TGTGCCAGCAGATTTCCGGGCACAGATACGCAGTATTTT. Its translation is CASRFPGTDTQYF. The variable domain in full, completed from reference TRBV11-2 and TRBJ2-3, reads EAGVAQSPRYKIIEKRQSVAFWCNPISGHATLYWYQQILGQGPKLLIQFQNNGVVDDSQLPKDRFSAERLKGVDSTLKIQPAKLEDSAVYLCASRFPGTDTQYFGPGTRLTVL.

In this sample, this clone turned up once. The genes are TRBV28 and TRBJ1-1; 9 nucleotides align to TRBD1. With 5 bases clipped from V and 7 bases from J, the junction kept 11 bases outside the gene matches. The CDR3 is made up of 15 amino acids. Germline CDR1 is MDHEN and CDR2 is SYDVKM. The CDR3 nucleotides are TGTGCCAGCAGTGCAACAGGGGGCCCAACTTATGAAGCTTTCTTT. It is translated as CASSATGGPTYEAFF.

The V gene is TRBV7-6, the J gene TRBJ1-4; 7 nucleotides match TRBD1. V lost 4 bases to trimming and J lost 6 bases; unmatched junction nucleotides: 8. The CDR3 spans 15 residues. Looked up from germline, CDR1 is SGHVS and CDR2 is FNYEAQ. CDR3 loop: CASSYLTGSYEKLFF. CDR3 bases: TGTGCCAGCAGCTACCTGACAGGGTCTTATGAAAAACTGTTTTTT.

The rearrangement joins TRBV5-1 to TRBJ1-3, with 8 bases lining up with TRBD1. Germline assignment: CDR1 SGHRS and CDR2 YFSETQ. The CDR3 consists of 15 residues. The junction had 2 bases not matched to a gene; V was cut back by 3 bases and J by 0 bases. CDR3 region: CASSWDRNSGNTIYF. The CDR3 nucleotides are TGCGCCAGCAGCTGGGACAGGAACTCTGGAAACACCATATATTTT.

The V and J genes are TRBV19 and TRBJ1-1; D perhaps matches TRBD1 (6 bases). CDR3 size: 16 residues. Trimming pared 6 bases from V and 1 base from J, leaving 18 bases between. The germline gives CDR1 LNHDA, CDR2 SQIVND (reference sequence). CDR3 coding DNA: TGTGCCAGTAGGACCGAAACAGGGTCGGGGAACACTGAAGCTTTCTTT. It encodes CASRTETGSGNTEAFF.

The gene calls are TRBV13 and TRBJ2-3; 9 nucleotides agree with TRBD2. V gave up 5 bases and J gave up 0 bases; unmatched junction bases: 12. Germline V lookup: CDR1 PRHDT, CDR2 FYEKMQ (reference sequence). This CDR3 has 18 amino acids. The CDR3 coding sequence is TGTGCCAGCAGCCCCCTGGGCGGGAGGGCCGCTAGCACAGATACGCAGTATTTT. It translates to CASSPLGGRAASTDTQYF.

This clone appeared a single time. The chain has TRBV5-1 and TRBJ2-7, with 8 positions matching TRBD2. Trimming removed 4 bases from V and 3 bases from J; junction bases left unmatched: 15. CDR1 and CDR2 (germline): SGHRS, YFSETQ. The CDR3 length is 17 residues. The CDR3 nucleotides read TGCGCCAGCAGCCCTCTTTTCATCCGGGGACTAGACTACGAGCAGTACTTC. Translating gives CASSPLFIRGLDYEQYF.

The J gene is TRBJ2-2, the V gene TRBV5-6; 7 bases agree with TRBD2. This CDR3 spans 13 amino acids. Germline V gives CDR1 SGHDT, CDR2 YYEEEE. V lost 5 bases, J lost 11 bases, and 9 bases stayed unmatched. The CDR3 reads CASRTFGGNELFF. In nucleotides, the CDR3 is TGTGCCAGCAGGACATTCGGGGGGAACGAGCTGTTTTTT.

The chain employs TRBV3-1 (or the pseudogene TRBV3-2) and TRBJ1-2, with D unclear. This CDR3 has 13 amino acids. Trimming took off 4 bases at V and 5 bases at J, with 11 bases between the two ends. The germline CDR1 and CDR2 sequences are LGHDT and YNNKEL (reference sequence). CDR3 residues: CASSLSAPYGYTF. CDR3 nucleotide sequence: TGTGCCAGCAGCCTTAGCGCACCATATGGCTACACCTTC.